This is a list of T cell receptor beta chains from one sample in a study of CD8 T cell repertoires and HIV-1 epitope variants. Method: immunoSEQ multiplex PCR; TCRdb's copy keeps in-frame clones and lacks some. The table shows 5,500 to 6,000 clones, with around 65% occurring only once. These receptors' antigens are unknown. The specimen sequenced was cultured CD8+ T cells derived from PBMCs. The receptor source for this set is a male donor with HIV. The CDR3 runs from the conserved cysteine through the conserved F or W. D genes are given only for firm matches. Some rows mark clone size as missing; the rest say once, few, many or name a class of expanded clone.

v_call: TRBV19
j_call: TRBJ2-5
d_call: NA
clone_size: NA
cdr3_nt: TGTGCCTCCGGGGGTCGCCAAGAGACCCAGTACTTC
cdr3_aa: CASGGRQETQYF

v_call: TRBV28
j_call: TRBJ1-4
d_call: NA
clone_size: NA
cdr3_nt: TGTGCCAGCAGTTTTCTTTTGTCGGGGGCTGATGAAAAACTGTTTTTT
cdr3_aa: CASSFLLSGADEKLFF

v_call: TRBV28
j_call: TRBJ1-4
d_call: NA
clone_size: NA
cdr3_nt: TGTGCCAGCAGTTCCCCCCGGGGGGGGGCGGGCAATGAAAAACTGTTTTTT
cdr3_aa: CASSSPRGGAGNEKLFF

v_call: TRBV6-1
j_call: TRBJ2-3
d_call: NA
clone_size: NA
cdr3_nt: TGTGCCAGCAGTGAAGCAAGGGTAGGCACAGATACGCAGTATTTT
cdr3_aa: CASSEARVGTDTQYF

v_call: TRBV13
j_call: TRBJ1-1
d_call: NA
clone_size: NA
cdr3_nt: TGTGCCAGCAGCCAAACCGGAGGGTCTGGCATGAACACTGAAGCTTTCTTT
cdr3_aa: CASSQTGGSGMNTEAFF

v_call: TRBV28
j_call: TRBJ1-1
d_call: NA
clone_size: few
cdr3_nt: TGTGCCAGCGAACTAAACACTGAAGCTTTCTTT
cdr3_aa: CASELNTEAFF

v_call: TRBV27
j_call: TRBJ2-1
d_call: TRBD2
clone_size: NA
cdr3_nt: TGTGCCAGCAGTTTGAGCGGGGACTACAATGAGCAGTTCTTC
cdr3_aa: CASSLSGDYNEQFF

v_call: TRBV7-6
j_call: TRBJ2-1
d_call: NA
clone_size: NA
cdr3_nt: TGTGCCAGCAGCTTAGGAGGGGGTGGCTACAATGAGCAGTTCTTC
cdr3_aa: CASSLGGGGYNEQFF

v_call: TRBV5-4
j_call: TRBJ1-1
d_call: NA
clone_size: NA
cdr3_nt: TGTGCCAGCAGTCTCGACAGGAACACTGAAGCTTTCTTT
cdr3_aa: CASSLDRNTEAFF

v_call: TRBV28
j_call: TRBJ2-7
d_call: TRBD1
clone_size: NA
cdr3_nt: TGTGCCAGCAGCCCGGACAGGGGGTACGAGCAGTACTTC
cdr3_aa: CASSPDRGYEQYF

v_call: TRBV7-1
j_call: TRBJ2-7
d_call: TRBD1
clone_size: NA
cdr3_nt: TGTGCCAGCAGCTTGGGACAGTACCTTCGTGAGCAGTACTTC
cdr3_aa: CASSLGQYLREQYF

v_call: TRBV7-9
j_call: TRBJ2-1
d_call: TRBD1
clone_size: NA
cdr3_nt: TGTGCCAGCAGCTCAGGGTTCCGGGACAGGCAGTTCTTC
cdr3_aa: CASSSGFRDRQFF

v_call: TRBV9
j_call: TRBJ1-1
d_call: NA
clone_size: few
cdr3_nt: TGTGCCAGCAAGCCGACAGCGACGGCAGCGAACACTGAAGCTTTCTTT
cdr3_aa: CASKPTATAANTEAFF

v_call: TRBV27
j_call: TRBJ2-5
d_call: TRBD2
clone_size: NA
cdr3_nt: TGTGCCAGCAGGCGAGGGCTAGCGGGGGGCAAGACCCAGTACTTC
cdr3_aa: CASRRGLAGGKTQYF

v_call: TRBV27
j_call: TRBJ2-1
d_call: NA
clone_size: NA
cdr3_nt: TGTGCCAGCAGTCGACTTGACAGTATCAATGAGCAGTTCTTC
cdr3_aa: CASSRLDSINEQFF

v_call: TRBV11-1
j_call: TRBJ2-1
d_call: NA
clone_size: NA
cdr3_nt: TGTGCCAGCAGCTTAGCTAGGCTAGCGAGGAATGAGCAGTTCTTC
cdr3_aa: CASSLARLARNEQFF

v_call: TRBV14
j_call: TRBJ2-3
d_call: TRBD1
clone_size: NA
cdr3_nt: TGTGCCAGCAGCCCCCGGGACAGAGGCTACACAGATACGCAGTATTTT
cdr3_aa: CASSPRDRGYTDTQYF

v_call: TRBV7-7
j_call: TRBJ2-5
d_call: TRBD2
clone_size: NA
cdr3_nt: TGTGCTAGCAGGGCCGGGACTAGCGGCTTCAACATTCAAGAGACCCAGTACTTC
cdr3_aa: CASRAGTSGFNIQETQYF

v_call: TRBV5-4
j_call: TRBJ2-1
d_call: NA
clone_size: NA
cdr3_nt: TGTGCCAGCAGCTTGATGGTTGACAATGAGCAGTTCTTC
cdr3_aa: CASSLMVDNEQFF

v_call: TRBV7-6
j_call: TRBJ2-5
d_call: TRBD2
clone_size: NA
cdr3_nt: TGTGCCAGCAGCTTAGCCTCGGGAGCGGGAGGTCTGGAGACCCAGTACTTC
cdr3_aa: CASSLASGAGGLETQYF

v_call: TRBV5-4
j_call: TRBJ2-7
d_call: NA
clone_size: NA
cdr3_nt: TGTGCCAGCAGCCCTGGGGGCGGGGTCTCCTACGAGCAGTACTTC
cdr3_aa: CASSPGGGVSYEQYF

v_call: TRBV7-1
j_call: TRBJ2-1
d_call: NA
clone_size: NA
cdr3_nt: TGTGCCAGCAGCTTAGACGGTGCCAGTGAGCAGTTCTTC
cdr3_aa: CASSLDGASEQFF

v_call: TRBV5-1
j_call: TRBJ1-4
d_call: NA
clone_size: few
cdr3_nt: TGCGCCAGCAGCTCTAACAGGGAGACTAATGAAAAACTGTTTTTT
cdr3_aa: CASSSNRETNEKLFF

v_call: TRBV21-1
j_call: TRBJ1-1
d_call: NA
clone_size: NA
cdr3_nt: TGTGCCAGCAGCGAAAGGACTGAAGCTTTCTTT
cdr3_aa: CASSERTEAFF

v_call: TRBV5-4
j_call: TRBJ2-1
d_call: NA
clone_size: NA
cdr3_nt: TGTGCCAGCAGCTCACCCTACAATGAGCAGTTCTTC
cdr3_aa: CASSSPYNEQFF

v_call: TRBV9
j_call: TRBJ1-1
d_call: NA
clone_size: NA
cdr3_nt: TGTGCCAGCAGCGTAGGCGCGGGGGTGAACACTGAAGCTTTCTTT
cdr3_aa: CASSVGAGVNTEAFF

v_call: TRBV6-1
j_call: TRBJ2-7
d_call: TRBD1
clone_size: NA
cdr3_nt: TGTGCCAGCAGTGAAAGGTTTGGACAGGGACGCTACGAGCAGTACTTC
cdr3_aa: CASSERFGQGRYEQYF

v_call: TRBV6-1
j_call: TRBJ2-2
d_call: NA
clone_size: NA
cdr3_nt: TGTGCCAGCAGTGAACCCACTCTCCCCGGGGAGCTGTTTTTT
cdr3_aa: CASSEPTLPGELFF

v_call: TRBV4-2
j_call: TRBJ2-1
d_call: NA
clone_size: NA
cdr3_nt: TGTGCCAGCAGCCAACCCTTCACCAGGGGCAGATCCCTGGATGAGCAGTTCTTC
cdr3_aa: CASSQPFTRGRSLDEQFF

v_call: TRBV7-7
j_call: TRBJ2-3
d_call: NA
clone_size: few
cdr3_nt: TGTGCCAGCAGCACCGGGCACAGGACAGATACGCAGTATTTT
cdr3_aa: CASSTGHRTDTQYF

v_call: TRBV7-3
j_call: TRBJ2-2
d_call: NA
clone_size: NA
cdr3_nt: TGTGCCAGCAGCTCGACGGGCGGGGAGCTGTTTTTT
cdr3_aa: CASSSTGGELFF

v_call: TRBV11-2
j_call: TRBJ2-7
d_call: NA
clone_size: once
cdr3_nt: TGTGCCAGCAGCTTAGGAGGGGAATACTACGAGCAGTACTTC
cdr3_aa: CASSLGGEYYEQYF

v_call: TRBV28
j_call: TRBJ2-5
d_call: TRBD1
clone_size: NA
cdr3_nt: TGTGCCAGCAGACCGACAGGGAAGCGCCAAGAGACCCAGTACTTC
cdr3_aa: CASRPTGKRQETQYF

v_call: TRBV7-9
j_call: TRBJ2-1
d_call: NA
clone_size: medium-sized
cdr3_nt: TGTGCCAGCAGCCCTGGATCAGCGGATGAGCAGTTCTTC
cdr3_aa: CASSPGSADEQFF

v_call: TRBV21-1
j_call: TRBJ1-2
d_call: NA
clone_size: few
cdr3_nt: TGTGCCAGCAGCAAAGCCCCGGGTGAAGTTCCGAATGGCTACACCTTC
cdr3_aa: CASSKAPGEVPNGYTF

v_call: TRBV2
j_call: TRBJ2-1
d_call: NA
clone_size: NA
cdr3_nt: TGTGCCAGCAGCGGAGAAGGGACTCCCAATGAGCAGTTCTTC
cdr3_aa: CASSGEGTPNEQFF

v_call: TRBV11-2
j_call: TRBJ2-7
d_call: TRBD1
clone_size: NA
cdr3_nt: TGTGCCAGCAGCTCCGGACAGGGGTCCTACGAGCAGTACTTC
cdr3_aa: CASSSGQGSYEQYF

v_call: TRBV4-1
j_call: TRBJ2-7
d_call: NA
clone_size: few
cdr3_nt: TGCGCCAGCAGCCAAGACGAGCGCCCTCGGTACTTC
cdr3_aa: CASSQDERPRYF

v_call: TRBV5-6
j_call: TRBJ1-3
d_call: NA
clone_size: NA
cdr3_nt: TGTGCCAGCAGCCCCCGGACAGGAAACACCATATATTTT
cdr3_aa: CASSPRTGNTIYF

v_call: TRBV19
j_call: TRBJ2-3
d_call: NA
clone_size: NA
cdr3_nt: TGTGCCAGTAAAGAAGGGGCGAGTGGTGCAGATACGCAGTATTTT
cdr3_aa: CASKEGASGADTQYF

v_call: TRBV11-2
j_call: TRBJ2-7
d_call: NA
clone_size: NA
cdr3_nt: TGTGCCAGCAGCTTGACTAGTGGCTTTAGAGACGAGCAGTACTTC
cdr3_aa: CASSLTSGFRDEQYF

v_call: TRBV28
j_call: TRBJ2-1
d_call: NA
clone_size: NA
cdr3_nt: TGTGCCAGCAGTGGGCAATTGGATAAAGCGGAGGAGCTGTACAATGAGCAGTTCTTC
cdr3_aa: CASSGQLDKAEELYNEQFF

v_call: TRBV5-4
j_call: TRBJ2-7
d_call: TRBD1
clone_size: NA
cdr3_nt: TGTGCCAGCAGCTTGGGACAGGGGAACGAGCAGTACTTC
cdr3_aa: CASSLGQGNEQYF

v_call: TRBV28
j_call: TRBJ2-7
d_call: NA
clone_size: NA
cdr3_nt: TGTGCCAGCAGTCAGGGCTCCTACGAGCAGTACTTC
cdr3_aa: CASSQGSYEQYF

v_call: TRBV10-3
j_call: TRBJ2-2
d_call: TRBD2
clone_size: NA
cdr3_nt: TGTGCCATCAGTGAGTCAAGCGGGGGTGAGGGGAACACCGGGGAGCTGTTTTTT
cdr3_aa: CAISESSGGEGNTGELFF

v_call: TRBV5-1
j_call: TRBJ2-5
d_call: TRBD1
clone_size: once
cdr3_nt: TGCGCCAGCAGCCGGGACAGCCAAGAGACCCAGTACTTC
cdr3_aa: CASSRDSQETQYF

v_call: TRBV7-9
j_call: TRBJ1-5
d_call: NA
clone_size: NA
cdr3_nt: TGTGCCAGCAGCTTAGGTACAGATCAGCCCCAGCATTTT
cdr3_aa: CASSLGTDQPQHF

v_call: TRBV10-1
j_call: TRBJ2-1
d_call: TRBD2
clone_size: NA
cdr3_nt: TGCGCCAGCAGTACAGGACTAGCGCCCGATGAGCAGTTCTTC
cdr3_aa: CASSTGLAPDEQFF

v_call: TRBV5-6
j_call: TRBJ2-7
d_call: NA
clone_size: NA
cdr3_nt: TGTGCCAGCAGCTTGGCCAGGGCTAACTACGAGCAGTACTTC
cdr3_aa: CASSLARANYEQYF

v_call: TRBV7-2
j_call: TRBJ2-2
d_call: TRBD2
clone_size: NA
cdr3_nt: TGTGCCAGCAGCTTAGTGGACGGGACTAGCAGCTTCACCGGGGAGCTGTTTTTT
cdr3_aa: CASSLVDGTSSFTGELFF

v_call: TRBV19
j_call: TRBJ1-6
d_call: NA
clone_size: NA
cdr3_nt: TGTGCCAGTAGTATTACCTTGGGATCACTTTCACCCCTCCACTTT
cdr3_aa: CASSITLGSLSPLHF

v_call: TRBV28
j_call: TRBJ2-2
d_call: NA
clone_size: once
cdr3_nt: TGTGCCAGCAGTTTAGAACTTGATTCGAACACCGGGGAGCTGTTTTTT
cdr3_aa: CASSLELDSNTGELFF

v_call: TRBV10-1
j_call: TRBJ1-1
d_call: NA
clone_size: medium-sized
cdr3_nt: TGCGCCAGCAATTCTAAACGGGCCACTGAAGCTTTCTTT
cdr3_aa: CASNSKRATEAFF

v_call: TRBV28
j_call: TRBJ2-7
d_call: NA
clone_size: NA
cdr3_nt: TGTGCCAGCAGGGGAGAAGAAAGGCTTTCCGGCTACGAGCAGTACTTC
cdr3_aa: CASRGEERLSGYEQYF

v_call: TRBV5-4
j_call: TRBJ2-7
d_call: TRBD1
clone_size: NA
cdr3_nt: TGTGCCAGCAGCTTACAGGGGGGACCCTACGAGCAGTACTTC
cdr3_aa: CASSLQGGPYEQYF

v_call: TRBV6-1
j_call: TRBJ2-1
d_call: TRBD2
clone_size: NA
cdr3_nt: TGTGCCAGCGAAACTCTAGCGGGGGGCCAAAATGAGCAGTTCTTC
cdr3_aa: CASETLAGGQNEQFF

v_call: TRBV6-5
j_call: TRBJ2-1
d_call: NA
clone_size: NA
cdr3_nt: TGTGCCAGCAGTTACTCGCCGGACAGCTTTTTACTCTTC
cdr3_aa: CASSYSPDSFLLF

v_call: TRBV5-4
j_call: TRBJ2-1
d_call: NA
clone_size: few
cdr3_nt: TGTGCCAGCAGCCCCCAGGGTGGACTCCCCGCCGACAATGAGCAGTTCTTC
cdr3_aa: CASSPQGGLPADNEQFF

v_call: TRBV30
j_call: TRBJ1-2
d_call: NA
clone_size: NA
cdr3_nt: TGTGCCTGGAGTGCGACAGGAGCCCTCTATGGCTACACCTTC
cdr3_aa: CAWSATGALYGYTF